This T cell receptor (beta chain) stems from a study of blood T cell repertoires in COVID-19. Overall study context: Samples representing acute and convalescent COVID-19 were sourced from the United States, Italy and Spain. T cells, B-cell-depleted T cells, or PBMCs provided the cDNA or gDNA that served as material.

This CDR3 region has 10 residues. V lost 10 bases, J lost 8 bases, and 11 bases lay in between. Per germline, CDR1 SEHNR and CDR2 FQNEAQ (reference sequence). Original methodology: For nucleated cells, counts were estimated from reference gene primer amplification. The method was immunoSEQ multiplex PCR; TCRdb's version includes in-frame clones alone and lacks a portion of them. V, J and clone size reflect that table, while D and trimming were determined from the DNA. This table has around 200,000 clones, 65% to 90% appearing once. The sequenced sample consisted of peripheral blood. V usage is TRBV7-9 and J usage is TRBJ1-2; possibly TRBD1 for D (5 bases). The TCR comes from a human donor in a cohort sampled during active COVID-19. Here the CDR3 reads CATIQGGYTF. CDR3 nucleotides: TGTGCCACTATTCAGGGCGGCTACACCTTC. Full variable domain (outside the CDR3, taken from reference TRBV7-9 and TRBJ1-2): DTGVSQNPRHKITKRGQNVTFRCDPISEHNRLYWYRQTLGQGPEFLTYFQNEAQLEKSRLLSDRFSAERPKGSFSTLEIQRTEQGDSAMYLCATIQGGYTFGSGTRLTVV.